This T cell receptor (beta chain) was identified in a study of T cell repertoires in cytomegalovirus infection. Turning to the study itself: Used in the study were CMV epitopes, some recently identified and HLA-C-restricted, others well-studied and HLA-B-restricted. Indications came from public TCR beta signatures; they pointed to CMV infection and to a matching HLA type. Study-wide results and caveats: Clonotype analysis showed dominance of the ex vivo response by HLA-C-restricted CMV-specific TCR beta clonotypes. Summed public TCR beta family frequency identified CMV carriers bearing the relevant HLA.

There are a few counts of this clonotype. Its antigen is as yet unknown. The CDR3 spans 14 residues. Trimming removed 3 bases from V and 1 base from J, with 9 bases in between. CDR1 and CDR2 (germline): SGHDN, FVKESK. TCRdb passed the reads through MiXCR, listing each CDR3 protein once. The sample carries more than 300,000 distinct CDR3 sequences, 34% recorded once. This chain joins TRBV14 and TRBJ1-1, with D unclear. This receptor was obtained from a human donor in good health (CMV status not recorded). Some clones in this sample may be carry-over from other donors' samples. The source was cultured PBMCs, collected from culture after CMV antigen stimulation. As DNA, the CDR3 is TGTGCCAGCAGCCATGACGGCCCGAACACTGAAGCTTTCTTT. Its protein is CASSHDGPNTEAFF.